These 23 T cell receptor beta chains originate from one sample sequenced in a study of cytomegalovirus exposure and HLA in healthy donors. The PCR made use of 60 Vbeta and 13 Jbeta primers. Generated by immunoSEQ multiplex PCR, the TCRdb table keeps only in-frame clones and is missing some. The table has just over 150,000 clones, around 84% seen once; the top ten hold roughly 2.4%. The material sequenced was PBMCs. The receptors were gathered from a woman between 18 and 29 years old in good health and CMV-seronegative.

This clone has just one count. This chain's CDR3 is CASPPRVRGNQPQHF. The CDR3 DNA is TGTGCCAGCCCCCCGAGGGTCCGGGGCAATCAGCCCCAGCATTTT. The chain has TRBV5-8 and TRBJ1-5; D unclear. V dropped 7 bases and J dropped 2 bases, with 16 bases sitting between them. From germline, CDR1 is SGHTS and CDR2 YDEGEE. The CDR3 contains 15 residues.

The CDR3 DNA follows: TGTGCCATCAGTGGGGCGGGAGAGAGGAATGAGCAGTTCTTC. Residues: CAISGAGERNEQFF. The chain carries TRBV10-3 and TRBJ2-1, with 7 bases identical to TRBD2. CDR3 length: 14 amino acids. V was clipped by 4 bases and J by 7 bases; unmatched bases: 7. CDR1 and CDR2 (germline): ENHRY, SYGVKD.

The rearrangement joins TRBV7-9 to TRBJ2-2; no reliable D call. CDR1 and CDR2 from the germline V gene are SEHNR and FQNEAQ (reference sequence). The CDR3 is made up of 19 amino acids. Trimming took 2 bases from V and 3 from J, leaving 22 bases between them. CDR3 coding DNA: TGTGCCAGCAGCTTAAATTCCCTTCTTTGGCGGAGAGACACCGGGGAGCTGTTTTTT. Translation: CASSLNSLLWRRDTGELFF.

For this clone: At one end the junction does not follow the germline gene, possibly because of a read error. J is TRBJ1-5 and V is TRBV7-9; D gene unclear. CDR3 length equals 14 residues. The germline gives CDR1 SEHNR, CDR2 FQNEAQ (reference sequence). The CDR3 sequence: CSSSLTVGNQPQHF. CDR3 DNA: TGTTCCAGCAGCCTAACAGTGGGCAATCAGCCCCAGCATTTT.

For this clone: Other DNA sequences within the sample encode an identical CDR3. The chain has TRBV7-9 and TRBJ1-1; D remains ambiguous. The V and J ends lost 4 bases and 0 bases respectively, with 6 bases between them. The CDR3 consists of 13 residues. Germline CDR1 is SEHNR and CDR2 is FQNEAQ (reference sequence). The CDR3 DNA reads as TGTGCCAGCAGCTCAGGTTTGAACACTGAAGCTTTCTTT. This codes for CASSSGLNTEAFF.

V is TRBV10-2 and J is TRBJ2-1; D might be TRBD1 (6 bases). The CDR3 length is 14 residues. Germline CDR1 is WSHSY and CDR2 is SAAADI. Trimming pared 8 bases from V and 1 base from J, leaving 12 bases between. The CDR3 coding sequence is TGCGCCAGCGCCGACAGGTTTTCCTACAATGAGCAGTTCTTC. Encoded protein: CASADRFSYNEQFF.

The chain couples TRBV27 to TRBJ2-7, with TRBD2 matching over 14 bases. This CDR3 spans 20 amino acids. With V trimmed by 5 bases and J by 4 bases, 19 bases remained unmatched. The V gene's germline CDR1 is MNHEY and CDR2 SMNVEV (reference sequence). CDR3 nucleotides: TGTGCCAGCAGTCCCCGGACTAGCGGGGGGCTTCTTTACGTCACGTACGAGCAGTACTTC. Translated, it gives CASSPRTSGGLLYVTYEQYF.

The chain combines TRBV7-3 with TRBJ2-2; D call uncertain. Germline CDR1 is SGHTA and CDR2 is FQGTGA. V lost 2 bases and J 1 base, leaving 8 bases between the germline ends. The CDR3 length is 15 residues. The CDR3 is CASSLSVGNTGELFF. CDR3 DNA sequence: TGTGCCAGCAGCTTATCGGTCGGGAACACCGGGGAGCTGTTTTTT.

This sequence joins TRBV27 and TRBJ2-7; TRBD1 matches 8 bases. The J segment lost 5 bases and the V segment lost 3 bases, leaving 9 bases of the junction unmatched. The CDR3 is 15 residues long. Germline values: CDR1 MNHEY, CDR2 SMNVEV (reference sequence). The CDR3 DNA sequence: TGTGCCAGCAGTTTGTTCGGACAGGGCGAAGACGAGCAGTACTTC. This encodes CASSLFGQGEDEQYF.

The rearrangement links TRBV2 to TRBJ2-7; the D gene is possibly TRBD1 (6 bases). The germline V gene encodes CDR1 SNHLY and CDR2 FYNNEI. V gave up 6 bases and J gave up 0 bases, with 15 bases separating them. The CDR3 has 15 residues. This chain's CDR3 is CASRATGTYSYEQYF. The DNA of the CDR3 is TGTGCCAGCAGAGCAACCGGGACATACTCCTACGAGCAGTACTTC.

The CDR3 nucleotides are TGCGCCAGCAGCCCCGGGGGGGGCAAGGGAATACACGAGCAGTACTTC. This encodes CASSPGGGKGIHEQYF. V usage is TRBV4-1 and J usage is TRBJ2-7; 8 nucleotides line up with TRBD2. Germline CDR1 is MGHRA and CDR2 is YSYEKL. V was pared by 4 bases and J by 5 bases, with 13 bases of the junction left unmatched. This CDR3 is 16 amino acids long.

In its sample, this clone was seen once. J is TRBJ2-5 and V is TRBV5-1; 9 positions match TRBD1. The germline CDR1 and CDR2 sequences are SGHRS and YFSETQ. J was trimmed by 2 bases and V by 4 bases; bases with no gene match: 15. The CDR3 is 18 amino acids. The CDR3 here is CASSLTGGALSIQETQYF. CDR3 sequence (DNA): TGCGCCAGCAGCCTGACAGGGGGGGCTCTGAGTATTCAAGAGACCCAGTACTTC.

This chain joins TRBV14 and TRBJ2-2; possibly TRBD2 for D (5 bases). The CDR3 length is 14 residues. Germline CDR1 is SGHDN and CDR2 is FVKESK. Trimming shortened V by 7 bases and J by 0 bases, and 9 bases separated the two germline ends. CDR3 region: CASMRAANTGELFF. CDR3 DNA: TGTGCCAGCATGAGGGCAGCGAACACCGGGGAGCTGTTTTTT.

This chain joins TRBV27 and TRBJ1-2; 9 nucleotides match TRBD1. Germline CDR1 MNHEY, CDR2 SMNVEV (reference sequence). With V trimmed by 5 bases and J by 4 bases, 8 bases remained unmatched. The CDR3 covers 15 residues. The CDR3 loop is CASSPQTGGFYGYTF. Written as DNA, the CDR3 is TGTGCCAGCAGTCCCCAGACAGGGGGGTTCTATGGCTACACCTTC.

J is TRBJ1-2 and V is TRBV7-2; D remains ambiguous. The CDR3 extends over 12 amino acids. CDR1 is SGHTA and CDR2 is FQGNSA in the germline V gene. V lost 5 bases and J 6 bases, leaving 10 bases between the germline ends. Here the CDR3 reads CASSQISNGYTF. DNA for the CDR3: TGTGCCAGCAGCCAAATCTCTAATGGCTACACCTTC.

V and J are TRBV9 and TRBJ1-3, with a tentative D call TRBD1 (5 bases). Looked up from germline, CDR1 is SGDLS and CDR2 is YYNGEE. This CDR3 region has 15 residues. Trimming left V 0 bases short and J 4 bases short, with 11 bases between. The CDR3 region has the DNA TGTGCCAGCAGCGTAGACTGGGGGGTCGGAAACACCATATATTTT. Its translation: CASSVDWGVGNTIYF.

This clone was detected once. The V gene is TRBV7-9, the J gene TRBJ2-7; D gene ambiguous. Trimming pared 3 bases from V and 3 bases from J, leaving 9 bases between. This CDR3 is built from 13 residues. Per germline, CDR1 SEHNR and CDR2 FQNEAQ (reference sequence). In DNA form, the CDR3 reads TGTGCCAGCAGCTTCCTTGGCCACTACGAGCAGTACTTC. The encoded protein is CASSFLGHYEQYF. Based on the CDR3 plus reference TRBV7-9 and TRBJ2-7, the full variable domain is DTGVSQNPRHKITKRGQNVTFRCDPISEHNRLYWYRQTLGQGPEFLTYFQNEAQLEKSRLLSDRFSAERPKGSFSTLEIQRTEQGDSAMYLCASSFLGHYEQYFGPGTRLTVT.

This CDR3 reads CASSEALPRDYGYTF. The DNA of the CDR3 is TGTGCCAGCAGTGAAGCGCTTCCTCGGGACTATGGCTACACCTTC. The J gene is TRBJ1-2, the V gene TRBV6-1, with D hard to call. The germline V and J ends were trimmed by 0 bases and 3 bases, with 11 bases remaining between them. CDR1 is MNHNS and CDR2 is SASEGT in the germline V gene. The CDR3 loop spans 15 amino acids.

The chain couples TRBV5-1 to TRBJ2-7; D is perhaps TRBD2 (5 bases). CDR1 is SGHRS and CDR2 is YFSETQ in the germline V gene. The CDR3 runs to 14 residues. V lost 3 bases to trimming and J lost 2 bases, with 12 bases between them. This chain's CDR3 is CASSSRTPPYEQYF. CDR3 DNA: TGCGCCAGCAGCTCTCGGACTCCCCCCTACGAGCAGTACTTC.

This chain links TRBV18 with TRBJ1-1; D call uncertain. Germline CDR1 KGHSH, CDR2 LQKENI. Trimming left V 2 bases short and J 0 bases short, with 13 bases between. The CDR3 is made up of 16 amino acids. The chain's CDR3 is CASSPTPGTVNTEAFF. The CDR3 nucleotides read TGTGCCAGCTCACCAACCCCGGGAACGGTGAACACTGAAGCTTTCTTT.

The CDR3 sequence: CAWGRGYEQYF. The CDR3 DNA sequence: TGTGCCTGGGGACGGGGGTACGAGCAGTACTTC. J is TRBJ2-7 and V is TRBV30; the D gene is possibly TRBD2 (6 bases). CDR1 and CDR2 (germline): GTSNPN, SVGIG (reference sequence). CDR3 size: 11 residues. V dropped 5 bases and J dropped 4 bases, with 9 bases sitting between them. Full variable domain (outside the CDR3, taken from reference TRBV30 and TRBJ2-7): SQTIHQWPATLVQPVGSPLSLECTVEGTSNPNLYWYRQAAGRGLQLLFYSVGIGQISSEVPQNLSASRPQDRQFILSSKKLLLSDSGFYLCAWGRGYEQYFGPGTRLTVT.

The chain links TRBV6-1 to TRBJ2-7; TRBD1 matches at 8 bases. Trimming cost V 1 base and J 6 bases; bases outside gene matches: 14. Germline lookup yields CDR1 MNHNS and CDR2 SASEGT. The CDR3 has 17 residues. The CDR3 coding sequence is TGTGCCAGCAGTGAAGTACCGCAGGGGGCGCGCCGTACCGAGCAGTACTTC. Its protein product is CASSEVPQGARRTEQYF.

The chain combines TRBV19 with TRBJ1-3, with TRBD1 matching over 7 bases. The CDR3 sequence is 16 residues long. Germline V gene lookup returns CDR1 LNHDA and CDR2 SQIVND (reference sequence). Trimming cost V 5 bases and J 4 bases; bases outside gene matches: 11. The CDR3 DNA follows: TGTGCCAGTAGTGGATACAGGGGTTCGAAAGGAAACACCATATATTTT. Its protein is CASSGYRGSKGNTIYF.